Following are 20 T cell receptor beta chains from one sample sequenced in a study of cytomegalovirus exposure and HLA in healthy donors. PCR involved 60 Vbeta and 13 Jbeta primers. Using immunoSEQ multiplex PCR, the repertoire was profiled, and TCRdb retains in-frame clones only, with some absent. The profile shows roughly 190,000 clones, around 81% of them singletons. The sequenced sample was PBMCs. The source of these receptors is a young man in good health and CMV-seronegative.

The CDR3 DNA sequence: TGCGCCAGCAGCCTAACAGGGACAGATACGCAGTATTTT. This translates into CASSLTGTDTQYF. The rearrangement links TRBV5-1 to TRBJ2-3; maybe TRBD1 (6 bases). CDR3 length: 13 residues. Germline V CDR1 and CDR2: SGHRS, YFSETQ. V lost 4 bases to trimming and J lost 3 bases, with 9 bases between them.

The J gene is TRBJ2-7, the V gene TRBV2; TRBD1 is a possible D gene (6 bases). The CDR3 spans 14 residues. Germline CDR1 reads SNHLY; CDR2 reads FYNNEI. Trimming stripped 7 bases from V and 0 bases from J, with 13 bases between. The CDR3 spells CASTMDRASYEQYF. CDR3 sequence (DNA): TGTGCCAGCACTATGGACAGAGCCTCCTACGAGCAGTACTTC. Full variable domain (rest looked up from reference TRBV2 and TRBJ2-7): EPEVTQTPSHQVTQMGQEVILRCVPISNHLYFYWYRQILGQKVEFLVSFYNNEISEKSEIFDDQFSVERPDGSNFTLKIRSTKLEDSAMYFCASTMDRASYEQYFGPGTRLTVT.

This clone appeared a few times. This chain connects TRBV7-2 to TRBJ1-5; tentative D call: TRBD1 (6 bases). The CDR3 covers 15 residues. With 5 bases removed from V and 3 bases from J, the gap between germline ends came to 14 bases. Germline V CDR1 and CDR2: SGHTA, FQGNSA. CDR3 nucleotide sequence: TGTGCCAGCAGCGTGCAGACAGGACACAATCAGCCCCAGCATTTT. The encoded protein is CASSVQTGHNQPQHF.

DNA for the CDR3: TGTGCCTGGAACGCGGGAGAACCATACAATGAGCAGTTCTTC. Translating it yields CAWNAGEPYNEQFF. This chain connects TRBV30 to TRBJ2-1, with 7 bases matching TRBD2. Germline V gene lookup returns CDR1 GTSNPN and CDR2 SVGIG (reference sequence). Trimming removed 4 bases from V and 4 bases from J; junction bases left unmatched: 7. The CDR3 is 14 residues long.

The chain recombines TRBV6-1 with TRBJ2-5; 10 nucleotides agree with TRBD1. The last part of the DNA fits TRBJ2-7 better; the J call may be wrong. There are 18 residues in the CDR3. Per the germline V gene, CDR1 is MNHNS and CDR2 is SASEGT. CDR3 sequence (DNA): TGTGCCAGCAGTGAAAGAAAGGGACAGGGGATGTCTCCCCTCGAGCAGTACTTC. Residues: CASSERKGQGMSPLEQYF.

The sample holds a few counts of this clone. V and J are TRBV5-1 and TRBJ1-1, with TRBD1 matching 9 bases. Trimming cost V 4 bases and J 5 bases; bases outside gene matches: 6. The germline CDR1 and CDR2 sequences are SGHRS and YFSETQ. This CDR3 is 14 amino acids long. In nucleotides, the CDR3 is TGCGCCAGCAGCACACAGGGGGCAGATACTGAAGCTTTCTTT. It codes for CASSTQGADTEAFF.

V and J are TRBV19 and TRBJ2-5, with unresolved D. V was clipped by 5 bases and J by 5 bases, with 24 bases between them. There are 17 residues in the CDR3. Per the germline V gene, CDR1 is LNHDA and CDR2 is SQIVND (reference sequence). CDR3 sequence (DNA): TGTGCCAGTAGTCCCGCGTGGGTTCAGGAATTATTGGAGACCCAGTACTTC. Protein sequence: CASSPAWVQELLETQYF.

V and J are TRBV5-1 and TRBJ2-1; 14 bases align to TRBD2. V lost 4 bases to trimming and J lost 0 bases; unmatched junction nucleotides: 6. Germline assignment: CDR1 SGHRS and CDR2 YFSETQ. This CDR3 is 18 amino acids long. CDR3 sequence reads: CASSPRTSGRHSYNEQFF. As DNA, the CDR3 is TGCGCCAGCAGCCCCCGGACTAGCGGGAGGCACTCCTACAATGAGCAGTTCTTC.

This clone was seen only once. V gene TRBV9 combines with J gene TRBJ2-2, with D possibly matching TRBD1 (6 bases). Germline V gives CDR1 SGDLS, CDR2 YYNGEE. CDR3 length equals 17 residues. V was shortened by 1 base and J by 1 base, with 14 bases between the two germline ends. The DNA of the CDR3 is TGTGCCAGCAGCGTACCAACGACAGGCCTGAACACCGGGGAGCTGTTTTTT. It is translated as CASSVPTTGLNTGELFF.

This clone has a handful of counts. The rearrangement links TRBV28 to TRBJ2-3; TRBD2 might be the D (6 bases). V shed 8 bases and J shed 1 base, with 16 bases lying between them. CDR3 size: 15 residues. Germline V gives CDR1 MDHEN, CDR2 SYDVKM. This CDR3 reads CASWSTGARTDTQYF. The CDR3, as DNA: TGTGCCAGCTGGTCTACGGGAGCTCGCACAGATACGCAGTATTTT. The whole variable domain, remainder taken from reference TRBV28 and TRBJ2-3, is DVKVTQSSRYLVKRTGEKVFLECVQDMDHENMFWYRQDPGLGLRLIYFSYDVKMKEKGDIPEGYSVSREKKERFSLILESASTNQTSMYLCASWSTGARTDTQYFGPGTRLTVL.

This rearrangement joins TRBV7-3 to TRBJ2-3; 11 positions match TRBD2. V lost 9 bases to trimming and J lost 2 bases; unmatched junction nucleotides: 4. The CDR3 covers 14 residues. CDR1 and CDR2 from the germline V gene are SGHTA and FQGTGA. CDR3 residues: CASRLAGNTDTQYF. The CDR3 nucleotides are TGTGCCAGTCGACTAGCGGGGAACACAGATACGCAGTATTTT.

The chain combines TRBV11-2 with TRBJ2-5; 7 nucleotides align to TRBD2. Germline V gene sequence: CDR1 SGHAT, CDR2 FQNNGV. Trimming removed 1 base from V and 2 bases from J; junction bases left unmatched: 13. This CDR3 is built from 18 residues. The CDR3 region is CASSLVVAGATEQETQYF. The CDR3 coding sequence is TGTGCCAGCAGCTTAGTGGTAGCGGGCGCCACTGAGCAAGAGACCCAGTACTTC. Full variable domain (rest looked up from reference TRBV11-2 and TRBJ2-5): EAGVAQSPRYKIIEKRQSVAFWCNPISGHATLYWYQQILGQGPKLLIQFQNNGVVDDSQLPKDRFSAERLKGVDSTLKIQPAKLEDSAVYLCASSLVVAGATEQETQYFGPGTRLLVL.

This clone was picked up a small number of times. The chain joins TRBV27 to TRBJ2-7; 13 positions match TRBD2. V lost 6 bases, J lost 5 bases, and 7 bases stayed unmatched. The CDR3 sequence is 15 residues long. Germline V gene lookup returns CDR1 MNHEY and CDR2 SMNVEV (reference sequence). CDR3 nucleotide sequence: TGTGCCAGCAGCCGACTAGCGGGAGGAGTTCACGAGCAGTACTTC. Its translation: CASSRLAGGVHEQYF.

The chain recombines TRBV21-1 with TRBJ2-7; the table's D call, TRBD1, has no DNA check behind it. TRBV21-1 constitutes a pseudogene. The CDR3 loop spans 16 amino acids. The CDR3 reads CASSKTPGTVLYEQYF. CDR3 DNA sequence: TGTGCCAGCAGCAAAACCCCCGGGACAGTACTCTACGAGCAGTACTTC.

The chain uses TRBV29-1 and TRBJ1-2; 7 bases are shared with TRBD1. The CDR3 contains 13 residues. The germline CDR1 and CDR2 sequences are SQVTM and ANQGSEA. The J segment lost 8 bases and the V segment lost 6 bases, leaving 12 bases of the junction unmatched. For the CDR3, the DNA is TGCAGCGTAGATTCAGGGGGGCGAGGGGGCTACACCTTC. Translating it yields CSVDSGGRGGYTF.

DNA of the CDR3: TGTGCCAGCACCCCGGGACAGGGGGTCTATGAGCAGTTCTTC. Encoded protein: CASTPGQGVYEQFF. The chain carries TRBV6-5 and TRBJ2-1; 11 bases line up with TRBD1. The CDR3 has 14 amino acids. Germline V gives CDR1 MNHEY, CDR2 SVGAGI. Germline trimming cut 7 bases from V and 8 bases from J; bases unmatched to any gene: 7.

This chain connects TRBV19 to TRBJ2-1, with 11 bases aligning to TRBD2. The CDR3 has 17 amino acids. Germline values: CDR1 LNHDA, CDR2 SQIVND (reference sequence). The J segment lost 7 bases and the V segment lost 3 bases, leaving 11 bases of the junction unmatched. In nucleotides, the CDR3 is TGTGCCAGTAGTATGGCTAGCGGGAGGCCAAAGGTGAATGAGCAGTTCTTC. Protein sequence: CASSMASGRPKVNEQFF.

This clone was observed a single time. The chain links TRBV6-5 to TRBJ1-6; the match to TRBD1 covers 7 bases. The germline gives CDR1 MNHEY, CDR2 SVGAGI. Trimming cost V 4 bases and J 6 bases; bases outside gene matches: 6. The CDR3 extends over 15 amino acids. The CDR3 nucleotides read TGTGCCAGCAGTTCCCAGACAGGGTCTAATTCACCCCTCCACTTT. This encodes CASSSQTGSNSPLHF.

V gene TRBV7-2 combines with J gene TRBJ2-5; D uncertain. Trimming removed 2 bases from V and 1 base from J, with 8 bases in between. Germline V CDR1 and CDR2: SGHTA, FQGNSA. This CDR3 contains 14 residues. The CDR3 region is CASSLWATQETQYF. CDR3 bases: TGTGCCAGCAGCTTATGGGCAACCCAAGAGACCCAGTACTTC.

The chain is built from TRBV6-6 and TRBJ2-7, with D possibly matching TRBD2 (6 bases). Germline V gene data show CDR1 as MNHNY and CDR2 as SVGAGI (reference sequence). CDR3 size: 15 residues. V shed 2 bases and J shed 3 bases, with 14 bases lying between them. CDR3 sequence reads: CASSYRVISGYEQYF. Written as DNA, the CDR3 is TGTGCCAGCAGTTACAGAGTTATTAGCGGCTACGAGCAGTACTTC.